The 20 T cell receptor beta chains in this list originate from one sample, sequenced in a study of beta chain features in type 1 diabetes. Broader study findings: Type 1 diabetes patients had moderately but significantly shorter TCRB CDR3s in all four CD4+ subsets.

Sequenced material consisted of expressed TCRB transcripts (all of the isolated RNA was reverse transcribed). TCRdb keeps only in-frame clones here, not all; method: immunoSEQ multiplex PCR. Altogether more than 100,000 clones are present, around 10% being singletons, with the ten largest covering approximately 0.7%. For these receptors, no antigen is known. The specimen was central memory CD4+ T cells from blood. These receptors were taken from a man aged 30 to 39 with type 1 diabetes.

In this sample, this clone turned up once. V usage is TRBV6-1 and J usage is TRBJ1-2; D ambiguous. The CDR3 is made up of 13 amino acids. CDR1 is MNHNS and CDR2 is SASEGT in the germline V gene. V lost 6 bases, J lost 4 bases, and 12 bases lay in between. CDR3 bases: TGTGCCAGCAGAGTAACAGAGAGCTATGGCTACACCTTC. It encodes CASRVTESYGYTF.

The sample holds a few counts of this clone. CDR3 DNA: TGTGCCAGCACCTTAGGGACAGGGTTTTCCGGGGAGCTGTTTTTT. Translation gives CASTLGTGFSGELFF. The J gene is TRBJ2-2, the V gene TRBV6-6; 9 bases line up with TRBD1. The V gene's germline CDR1 is MNHNY and CDR2 SVGAGI (reference sequence). V trimming: 7 bases; J trimming: 6 bases; junction bases outside the gene matches: 9. The CDR3 consists of 15 residues.

CDR3 sequence reads: CASSLGLAGDYEQYF. CDR3 DNA sequence: TGTGCCAGCAGCTTGGGGCTAGCGGGGGACTACGAGCAGTACTTC. The chain links TRBV7-9 to TRBJ2-7; TRBD2 matches 10 bases. This CDR3 contains 15 residues. Trimming at V came to 3 bases and at J to 3 bases, leaving 5 bases not matched to a gene. Germline values: CDR1 SEHNR, CDR2 FQNEAQ (reference sequence).

The chain uses TRBV9 and TRBJ1-2; 10 bases align to TRBD1. Unmatched junction bases numbered 7, after V lost 0 bases and J lost 5 bases. The germline V gene has CDR1 SGDLS and CDR2 YYNGEE. The CDR3 loop spans 16 amino acids. DNA for the CDR3: TGTGCCAGCAGCGTAGCGGACAGGGGGGGGATGTATGGCTACACCTTC. Residues: CASSVADRGGMYGYTF.

This clone was observed a few times. At one end, the junction sequence differs from germline, possibly due to a read error. V gene TRBV5-4 combines with J gene TRBJ2-1; D is undetermined. CDR3 length: 11 amino acids. The germline gives CDR1 SGHNT, CDR2 YYREEE (reference sequence). CDR3 sequence reads: CASSSYNEQFF. CDR3 bases: TGTGCCAGCAGCTCCTATAATGAGCAGTTCTTC.

This clone was counted a few times. V usage is TRBV18 and J usage is TRBJ1-1; D is perhaps TRBD1 (6 bases). This CDR3 spans 15 amino acids. Germline lookup yields CDR1 KGHSH and CDR2 LQKENI. Between the trimmed V and J ends, which lost 3 bases and 6 bases, there was a span of 17 bases. CDR3 sequence reads: CASSPNSGQFSEAFF. The CDR3 region has the DNA TGTGCCAGCTCACCTAATTCCGGACAGTTCTCTGAAGCTTTCTTT.

This clone was seen more than once but under ten times. The chain employs TRBV29-1 and TRBJ1-3, with D possibly being TRBD1 (6 bases). Germline lookup yields CDR1 SQVTM and CDR2 ANQGSEA. The V gene lost 4 bases and the J gene lost 0 bases, with 13 bases spanning the gap. The CDR3 consists of 15 residues. The DNA for the CDR3 is TGCAGCGTTGGTGACAGGATGGGCTCTGGAAACACCATATATTTT. It codes for CSVGDRMGSGNTIYF.

This clone showed up just a few times. V is TRBV5-1 and J is TRBJ2-4; 7 bases line up with TRBD1. The V gene end was trimmed by 1 base and the J gene end by 3 bases; junction bases not matched to a gene: 4. Germline CDR1 SGHRS, CDR2 YFSETQ. This CDR3 comprises 15 residues. The CDR3 nucleotides are TGCGCCAGCAGCTTGACAGGGGCGGACAAAAACATTCAGTACTTC. It is translated as CASSLTGADKNIQYF.

The chain is built from TRBV6-1 and TRBJ2-3, with D unclear. Trimming removed 3 bases at V and 0 bases at J, with 13 bases between. This CDR3 spans 16 amino acids. Germline-derived CDR1 and CDR2 are MNHNS and SASEGT. The CDR3 sequence: CASSDRYATSTDTQYF. The CDR3 nucleotides are TGTGCCAGCAGTGATCGGTATGCAACTAGCACAGATACGCAGTATTTT.

This chain connects TRBV9 to TRBJ2-5, with TRBD1 matching over 7 bases. Trimming took 3 bases from V and 5 from J; bases not matched to a gene: 10. This CDR3 has 15 residues. Germline lookup yields CDR1 SGDLS and CDR2 YYNGEE. DNA for the CDR3: TGTGCCAGCAGCGCACGGGACAGACAGTGGGAGACCCAGTACTTC. Its protein product is CASSARDRQWETQYF.

This clone has at least ten counts. This sequence joins TRBV16 and TRBJ2-7; 8 positions match TRBD1. Trimming cost V 4 bases and J 5 bases; bases outside gene matches: 10. This CDR3 region has 15 residues. Germline loops: CDR1 KGHSY, CDR2 FQNENV. CDR3 nucleotides: TGTGCCAGCAGCCCCTCCTCGCAGGGGGCTGACGAGCAGTACTTC. This sequence encodes CASSPSSQGADEQYF.

This chain joins TRBV5-4 and TRBJ2-5, with 7 bases aligning to TRBD2. This CDR3 has 13 residues. Germline-derived CDR1 and CDR2 are SGHNT and YYREEE (reference sequence). Trimming at V came to 4 bases and at J to 5 bases, leaving 5 bases not matched to a gene. The DNA for the CDR3 is TGTGCCAGCAGCCGCGGGGGTTTTGAGACCCAGTACTTC. Translated: CASSRGGFETQYF.

V gene TRBV9 combines with J gene TRBJ1-2; D may be TRBD1 (6 bases). From germline, CDR1 is SGDLS and CDR2 YYNGEE. The germline V and J ends were trimmed by 6 bases and 6 bases, with 18 bases remaining between them. The CDR3 extends over 14 amino acids. The CDR3 is CASNQLTGKDGYTF. DNA of the CDR3: TGTGCCAGCAACCAACTCACAGGGAAGGATGGCTACACCTTC.

The J gene is TRBJ2-1, the V gene TRBV30; weak D call: TRBD2 (6 bases). Per the germline V gene, CDR1 is GTSNPN and CDR2 is SVGIG (reference sequence). The CDR3 has 12 residues. Trimming left V 0 bases short and J 10 bases short, with 10 bases between. CDR3 residues: CAWSVRAGEQFF. DNA for the CDR3: TGTGCCTGGAGTGTACGGGCGGGGGAGCAGTTCTTC.

The genes are TRBV2 and TRBJ1-6, with D maybe TRBD1 (5 bases). The CDR3 totals 13 residues. V was clipped by 3 bases and J by 10 bases, with 10 bases between them. Germline V gene sequence: CDR1 SNHLY, CDR2 FYNNEI. The DNA of the CDR3 is TGTGCCAGCAGTGAGGGCGGGGGGTCACCCCTCCACTTT. It is translated as CASSEGGGSPLHF.

Here the CDR3 DNA reads TGCGCCAGCAGCCAAGTGGAGACAGGGGGCTATTCACCCCTCCACTTT. Protein sequence: CASSQVETGGYSPLHF. The chain uses TRBV5-1 and TRBJ1-6, with TRBD1 identical over 10 bases. The CDR3 spans 16 residues. The germline CDR1 and CDR2 sequences are SGHRS and YFSETQ. V lost 4 bases to trimming and J lost 8 bases; unmatched junction nucleotides: 9.

Regarding this clone: This same CDR3 is encoded by further DNA sequences in the sample. The rearrangement links TRBV11-2 to TRBJ2-1; possible D gene TRBD2, 6 bases. The V end lost 1 base, the J end lost 0 bases, and 7 bases lay between the germline ends. The CDR3 is 15 residues long. Per germline, CDR1 SGHAT and CDR2 FQNNGV. CDR3 loop: CASSLAGSSYNEQFF. The CDR3 coding sequence is TGTGCCAGCAGCTTAGCCGGGAGCTCCTACAATGAGCAGTTCTTC. Full variable domain (rest looked up from reference TRBV11-2 and TRBJ2-1): EAGVAQSPRYKIIEKRQSVAFWCNPISGHATLYWYQQILGQGPKLLIQFQNNGVVDDSQLPKDRFSAERLKGVDSTLKIQPAKLEDSAVYLCASSLAGSSYNEQFFGPGTRLTVL.

This clone was recorded many times. The rearrangement joins TRBV11-2 to TRBJ1-2; D unclear. The CDR3 has 13 amino acids. V lost 1 base to trimming and J lost 7 bases, with 10 bases between them. Per the germline V gene, CDR1 is SGHAT and CDR2 is FQNNGV. This CDR3 reads CASSLGRHGGYTF. The CDR3 DNA reads as TGTGCCAGCAGCTTAGGCAGGCACGGTGGCTACACCTTC.

There are a few counts of this clone. The V and J genes are TRBV6-5 and TRBJ2-7; maybe TRBD1 (6 bases). The CDR3 spans 12 residues. CDR1 and CDR2 from the germline V gene are MNHEY and SVGAGI. V was trimmed by 6 bases and J by 2 bases, leaving 8 bases between them. CDR3 in amino acids: CASSGTTYEQYF. CDR3 bases: TGTGCCAGCAGCGGGACAACCTACGAGCAGTACTTC.

The V call is TRBV30, the J call TRBJ2-5; 7 bases are shared with TRBD1. The end of the DNA fits TRBJ2-7 better, so the J call may be wrong. The CDR3 length is 13 residues. The germline V gene has CDR1 GTSNPN and CDR2 SVGIG (reference sequence). For the CDR3, the DNA is TGTGCCTGGAGCCGACAACAGGGGTACGAGCAGTACTTC. Protein product: CAWSRQQGYEQYF.